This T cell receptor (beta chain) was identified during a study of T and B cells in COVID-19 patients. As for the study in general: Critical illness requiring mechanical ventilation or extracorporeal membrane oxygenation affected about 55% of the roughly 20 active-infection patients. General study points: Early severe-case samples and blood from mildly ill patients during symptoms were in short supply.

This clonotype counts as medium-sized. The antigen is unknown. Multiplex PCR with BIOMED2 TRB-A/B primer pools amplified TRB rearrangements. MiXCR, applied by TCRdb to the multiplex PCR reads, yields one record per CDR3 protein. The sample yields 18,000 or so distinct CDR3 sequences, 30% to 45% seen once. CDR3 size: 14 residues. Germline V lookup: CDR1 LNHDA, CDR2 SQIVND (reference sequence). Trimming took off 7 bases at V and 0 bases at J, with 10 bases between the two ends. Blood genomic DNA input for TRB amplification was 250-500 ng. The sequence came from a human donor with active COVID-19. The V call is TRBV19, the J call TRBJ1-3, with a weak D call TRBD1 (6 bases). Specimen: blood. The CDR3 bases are TGTGCCAGTACAGGACAGTACTCTGGAAACACCATATATTTT. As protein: CASTGQYSGNTIYF.